The rows below give T cell receptor beta chains drawn from one sample of a study of blood T cell repertoires in COVID-19. Profiled with immunoSEQ multiplex PCR; TCRdb holds only in-frame clones, not every one. This sample yields some 120,000 clones, of which around four fifths are seen a single time; just under 25% belongs to the top ten. The material sequenced was peripheral blood. These TCRs come from a human donor in a cohort sampled during active COVID-19. CDR3s include the opening cysteine and the closing phenylalanine or tryptophan. D genes are given only for firm matches. Size is stated for part of the rows, as once, few or many counts, or as a class when the clone is expanded.

D gene	clone size	J gene	V gene	CDR3 protein	CDR3 DNA
TRBD2	.	TRBJ2-3	TRBV5-1	CASSPGLAGANTDTQYF	TGCGCCAGCAGCCCGGGACTAGCGGGAGCAAACACAGATACGCAGTATTTT
.	many	TRBJ1-6	TRBV6-5	CASTGGRDSPLHF	TGTGCCAGCACCGGGGGTAGGGATTCACCCCTCCACTTT
.	.	TRBJ2-5	TRBV18	CASSTDYQETQYF	TGTGCCAGCTCAACCGACTACCAAGAGACCCAGTACTTC
.	.	TRBJ1-6	TRBV19	CASHPDIRSSPLHF	TGTGCCAGCCACCCAGACATTCGATCTTCACCCCTCCACTTT
TRBD2	.	TRBJ2-1	TRBV5-4	CASSLGGGTSYNEQFF	TGTGCCAGCAGCCTAGGCGGGGGAACCTCCTACAATGAGCAGTTCTTC
.	.	TRBJ1-5	TRBV18	CASSPGQAGQPQHF	TGTGCCAGCTCACCAGGGCAGGCGGGTCAGCCCCAGCATTTT
.	.	TRBJ1-1	TRBV7-8	CASSFERNTEAFF	TGTGCCAGCAGCTTTGAGAGGAACACTGAAGCTTTCTTT
TRBD2	.	TRBJ2-5	TRBV9	CASSPQAPGGETQYF	TGTGCCAGCAGCCCCCAAGCCCCGGGAGGAGAGACCCAGTACTTC
TRBD1	.	TRBJ1-6	TRBV14	CASSLRTGRYSPLHF	TGTGCCAGCAGCCTCAGGACAGGGAGGTATTCACCCCTCCACTTT
.	.	TRBJ1-1	TRBV30	CAWMDRNTEAFF	TGTGCCTGGATGGACAGGAACACTGAAGCTTTCTTT
TRBD1	.	TRBJ1-5	TRBV7-8	CASSQPGQENQPQHF	TGTGCCAGCAGCCAACCGGGACAGGAAAATCAGCCCCAGCATTTT
.	.	TRBJ1-2	TRBV19	CASSDDRRYGYTF	TGTGCCAGTAGTGATGACAGACGATATGGCTACACCTTC
TRBD1	.	TRBJ1-1	TRBV19	CASRSTGVGTEAFF	TGTGCCAGTAGATCGACAGGGGTTGGCACTGAAGCTTTCTTT
.	.	TRBJ1-1	TRBV19	CASSTTDRRGEAFF	TGTGCCAGTAGTACGACTGACAGGCGAGGGGAAGCTTTCTTT
.	once	TRBJ1-3	TRBV5-1	CASRSGLGNTIYF	TGCGCCAGCAGGTCAGGGCTCGGAAACACCATATATTTT
.	few	TRBJ2-3	TRBV6-6	CASSQQGPQVGDTQYF	TGTGCCAGCAGTCAACAGGGCCCCCAGGTGGGAGATACGCAGTATTTT
TRBD1	.	TRBJ1-5	TRBV11-2	CASSLTGTVSEPQHF	TGTGCCAGCAGCCTCACCGGGACAGTTAGTGAGCCCCAGCATTTT
.	.	TRBJ2-4	TRBV5-4	CASSSATGAKNIQYF	TGTGCCAGCAGCTCCGCGACAGGAGCCAAAAACATTCAGTACTTC
.	.	TRBJ2-2	TRBV14	CASSQDTGTENTGELFF	TGTGCCAGCAGCCAAGATACCGGGACTGAGAACACCGGGGAGCTGTTTTTT
.	.	TRBJ1-6	TRBV7-6	CASSLRGGENSPLHF	TGTGCCAGCAGCTTAAGGGGGGGCGAGAATTCACCCCTCCACTTT
TRBD1	.	TRBJ1-2	TRBV14	CASSPPYGQGVKGYTF	TGTGCCAGCAGCCCCCCCTACGGACAGGGAGTAAAGGGCTACACCTTC
.	.	TRBJ2-7	TRBV12-1	CASSFRGKGLCEQYF	TGTGCCAGCAGCTTTCGTGGGAAGGGGCTATGCGAGCAGTACTTC
TRBD1	.	TRBJ1-1	TRBV19	CASSSRGTQGDTEAFF	TGTGCCAGTAGCAGCAGGGGGACTCAAGGTGACACTGAAGCTTTCTTT
.	.	TRBJ2-3	TRBV7-9	CASSLGSGADTQYF	TGTGCCAGCAGCTTAGGTAGCGGCGCAGATACGCAGTATTTT
.	.	TRBJ2-3	TRBV15	CATSRTPTGTLGDTQYF	TGTGCCACCAGCAGAACGCCGACGGGAACCTTGGGAGATACGCAGTATTTT
TRBD1	.	TRBJ2-5	TRBV7-9	CASSSDRGRETQYF	TGTGCCAGCAGCTCAGACAGGGGACGAGAGACCCAGTACTTC
TRBD1	.	TRBJ1-2	TRBV4-2	CASSQGLGGMYGYTF	TGTGCCAGCAGCCAGGGTCTAGGGGGCATGTATGGCTACACCTTC
TRBD2	.	TRBJ2-5	TRBV18	CASSGTSFQETQYF	TGTGCCAGCTCAGGGACTAGCTTCCAAGAGACCCAGTACTTC
TRBD1	.	TRBJ2-7	TRBV2	CASSRGQDEQYF	TGTGCCAGCAGTCGAGGACAGGACGAGCAGTACTTC
.	.	TRBJ1-3	TRBV7-2	CASSLARPNSGNTIYF	TGTGCCAGCAGCTTAGCCAGGCCCAACTCTGGAAACACCATATATTTT
TRBD2	.	TRBJ2-1	TRBV2	CASRLAGLNEQFF	TGTGCCAGCCGACTAGCGGGCCTCAATGAGCAGTTCTTC
.	few	TRBJ1-5	TRBV19	CASTRRGHSNQPQHF	TGTGCCAGTACCCGCCGGGGACATAGCAATCAGCCCCAGCATTTT
.	.	TRBJ2-1	TRBV4-1	CASSQERTAFGEQFF	TGCGCCAGCAGCCAAGAAAGGACTGCTTTTGGGGAGCAGTTCTTC
.	.	TRBJ1-5	TRBV18	CASSPSTDQPQHF	TGTGCCAGCTCACCAAGCACAGATCAGCCCCAGCATTTT
TRBD1	few	TRBJ1-2	TRBV19	CASSIGGGIGYTF	TGTGCCAGTAGTATAGGAGGGGGCATTGGCTACACCTTC
.	few	TRBJ2-2	TRBV4-1	CASSQQQARELFF	TGCGCCAGCAGCCAACAACAAGCGAGGGAGCTGTTTTTT
TRBD2	.	TRBJ2-5	TRBV10-3	CAISDTSAQYF	TGTGCCATCAGTGACACTAGCGCCCAGTACTTC
TRBD2	.	TRBJ2-3	TRBV12-3/TRBV12-4	CARREVDTQYF	TGTGCGCGGCGGGAGGTGGATACGCAGTATTTT
.	.	TRBJ1-3	TRBV9	CASSVGRGRQGNTIYF	TGTGCCAGCAGCGTAGGCCGAGGAAGGCAGGGAAACACCATATATTTT
TRBD1	.	TRBJ2-7	TRBV29-1	CSVASGTDTYEQYF	TGCAGCGTTGCCAGTGGGACAGACACCTACGAGCAGTACTTC
TRBD1	.	TRBJ1-2	TRBV5-1	CASSTGQGGFYGYTF	TGCGCCAGCAGCACTGGACAGGGAGGTTTCTATGGCTACACCTTC
.	.	TRBJ2-5	TRBV19	CASSLQPGPQETQYF	TGTGCCAGTAGTCTGCAACCGGGTCCACAAGAGACCCAGTACTTC
.	.	TRBJ2-5	TRBV29-1	CSVQNRDFGETQYF	TGCAGCGTCCAAAATCGGGACTTCGGGGAGACCCAGTACTTC
TRBD2	.	TRBJ2-1	TRBV5-4	CASSLRGGSSEQFF	TGTGCCAGCAGCTTGCGGGGGGGCTCGAGTGAGCAGTTCTTC
.	once	TRBJ2-7	TRBV7-9	CASSFRLTQDEQYF	TGTGCCAGCAGCTTCCGACTAACTCAGGACGAGCAGTACTTC
.	once	TRBJ2-2	TRBV2	CASSSGWGGPTGELFF	TGTGCCAGCAGTAGTGGGTGGGGGGGGCCCACCGGGGAGCTGTTTTTT